This T cell receptor beta chain derives from a study of blood T cell repertoires in COVID-19. Study background: Italy, Spain and the United States were the sources of the convalescent and acute COVID-19 samples.

CDR3 size: 14 residues. Per germline, CDR1 MNHEY and CDR2 SVGEGT. With 3 bases removed from V and 2 bases from J, the gap between germline ends came to 8 bases. TCRdb keeps only in-frame clones here, not all; method: immunoSEQ multiplex PCR. Among just over 300,000 clones listed, approximately 86% were seen once. The rearrangement links TRBV6-2 or TRBV6-3 to TRBJ1-5, with unresolved D. The sequence was obtained from a woman aged 18-29 years who had recovered from COVID-19. The material sequenced was PBMCs or T cells enriched from blood (not recorded which). The CDR3 DNA sequence: TGTGCCAGCAGTTATTTTGGAGGCAATCAGCCCCAGCATTTT. This gives the protein CASSYFGGNQPQHF.